The 21 T cell receptor beta chains reported below all come from one sample, sequenced in a study of T cells in Graves' hyperthyroidism and ophthalmopathy. TCR beta CDR3 regions were amplified from RNA transcripts. With the HTBI primer set, the TCR CDR3 went through a first round of RT-PCR. TCRdb fed the multiplex PCR reads into MiXCR, producing one record per CDR3 protein. The data contain approximately 610,000 distinct CDR3 sequences, approximately 14% of them singletons. Sequences were obtained from blood. All receptors derive from a woman aged 40-49 years with Graves' ophthalmopathy.

At least ten counts were recorded for this clonotype. V usage is TRBV27 and J usage is TRBJ1-6; no clear D gene. This CDR3 comprises 14 residues. The germline V and J ends were trimmed by 3 bases and 9 bases, with 12 bases remaining between them. CDR1 is MNHEY and CDR2 is SMNVEV in the germline V gene (reference sequence). Here the CDR3 reads CASSFSVVSSPLHF. The CDR3 coding sequence is TGTGCCAGCAGTTTCTCGGTTGTGAGTTCACCCCTCCACTTT.

This clonotype was seen at least ten times. The rearrangement uses TRBV28 and TRBJ2-5; D remains ambiguous. The V end lost 3 bases, the J end lost 0 bases, and 5 bases lay between the germline ends. CDR3 length equals 13 residues. Germline V gene lookup returns CDR1 MDHEN and CDR2 SYDVKM. CDR3 coding DNA: TGTGCCAGCAGTTTCGCAGACCAAGAGACCCAGTACTTC. Translation: CASSFADQETQYF.

V gene TRBV9 combines with J gene TRBJ1-1, with D possibly being TRBD1 (5 bases). V was shortened by 5 bases and J by 1 base, with 12 bases between the two germline ends. Germline V gives CDR1 SGDLS, CDR2 YYNGEE. The CDR3 is 14 residues long. The CDR3 spells CASSRQTGNTEAFF. The CDR3 nucleotides read TGTGCCAGCAGTCGCCAAACAGGGAACACTGAAGCTTTCTTT.

This clonotype was seen many times. CDR3 residues: CSAPPSGVNYGYTF. The CDR3 nucleotides read TGCAGTGCTCCTCCCTCAGGGGTTAACTATGGCTACACCTTC. V and J are TRBV20-1 and TRBJ1-2, with D perhaps TRBD1 (6 bases). CDR1 and CDR2 from the germline V gene are DFQATT and SNEGSKA (reference sequence). The V end was cut by 5 bases, the J end by 1 base, with 14 bases between. There are 14 residues in the CDR3.

This clonotype was seen repeatedly, ten times or more. This chain uses TRBV5-1 with TRBJ1-1, with D possibly TRBD1 on 6 matching bases. CDR3 length: 16 residues. Germline CDR1 reads SGHRS; CDR2 reads YFSETQ. Deletions cut 5 bases from V and 3 bases from J, with 20 bases between. In DNA form, the CDR3 reads TGCGCCAGCAGTAGCCAACCACAGGGCGAATACACTGAAGCTTTCTTT. Its translation is CASSSQPQGEYTEAFF.

This clonotype was observed at least ten times. V usage is TRBV7-2 and J usage is TRBJ2-7; D perhaps matches TRBD2 (5 bases). Trimming took 5 bases from V and 4 from J, leaving 15 bases between them. CDR3 length equals 14 residues. Germline assignment: CDR1 SGHTA and CDR2 FQGNSA. The CDR3 sequence is CASSPGSSGYEQYF. CDR3 in DNA: TGTGCCAGCAGCCCCGGGTCCTCGGGGTACGAGCAGTACTTC.

On this clonotype itself: Sequence at one end of the junction differs from germline and may be a read error. V and J are TRBV7-8 and TRBJ2-7, with a possible D match to TRBD2 (5 bases). This CDR3 contains 13 residues. The V gene's germline CDR1 is SGHVS and CDR2 FQNEAQ. DNA for the CDR3: TGCGCCAGCAGCATAACCGGGGACTACGAGCAGTACTTC. Its translation: CASSITGDYEQYF.

This clonotype was observed a handful of times. The CDR3 DNA reads as TGTGCCACCAGCAGAGATGGAAGGGCCGATAATGAAAAACTGTTTTTT. This encodes CATSRDGRADNEKLFF. V and J are TRBV15 and TRBJ1-4; D remains unclear. Germline-derived CDR1 and CDR2 are LNHNV and YYDKDF (reference sequence). CDR3 length: 16 residues. The germline V and J ends were trimmed by 0 bases and 4 bases, with 12 bases remaining between them.

This clonotype was detected many times. The rearrangement joins TRBV27 to TRBJ2-7; D gene uncertain. The CDR3 runs 11 residues. Germline V CDR1 and CDR2: MNHEY, SMNVEV (reference sequence). The V and J ends lost 5 bases and 6 bases respectively, with 8 bases between them. CDR3 in DNA: TGTGCCAGCAGTCACGGGTCCGAGCAGTACTTC. Residues: CASSHGSEQYF.

A word on this clonotype: Possible read error: a much larger clone is one base away. The rearrangement uses TRBV28 and TRBJ2-7; D is unclear. The CDR3 has 12 amino acids. The V gene's germline CDR1 is MDHEN and CDR2 SYDVKM. The CDR3 bases are TGTGTCAGCAGTCTAGATCTTGACGAGCAGTACTTC. It is translated as CVSSLDLDEQYF.

This clonotype occurred a few times. The rearrangement joins TRBV12-3 or TRBV12-4 to TRBJ1-3, with unresolved D. The CDR3 is 12 residues long. Trimming shortened V by 6 bases and J by 8 bases, and 11 bases separated the two germline ends. The CDR3 region has the DNA TGTGCCAGCAGCCCTCGAGGAGACACCATATATTTT. As protein: CASSPRGDTIYF.

In this sample, this clonotype turned up many times. The V gene is TRBV28, the J gene TRBJ1-2; the match to TRBD1 covers 7 bases. The CDR3 sequence is 15 residues long. The germline gives CDR1 MDHEN, CDR2 SYDVKM. V was clipped by 2 bases and J by 5 bases; unmatched bases: 8. CDR3 DNA: TGTGCCAGCAGTTTAGGGACAGAATCGGTATATGGCTACACCTTC. Translation gives CASSLGTESVYGYTF.

This clonotype was counted at least ten times. The chain has TRBV12-5 and TRBJ1-1; 8 nucleotides match TRBD1. The CDR3 is 14 amino acids. V was clipped by 1 base and J by 11 bases; unmatched bases: 9. Looked up from germline, CDR1 is LGHNT and CDR2 is FRNRAP. CDR3 sequence: CASGLGGTGSPAFF. CDR3 sequence (DNA): TGTGCTAGTGGTTTGGGGGGGACAGGTTCCCCGGCTTTCTTT.

At least ten counts were recorded for this clonotype. This rearrangement joins TRBV15 to TRBJ1-2; D perhaps matches TRBD1 (6 bases). This CDR3 comprises 14 residues. Trimming removed 1 base at V and 4 bases at J, with 10 bases between. CDR1 and CDR2 (germline): LNHNV, YYDKDF (reference sequence). Written as DNA, the CDR3 is TGTGCCACCAGCAGAGTCGAGGGGGTCTATGGCTACACCTTC. Translation: CATSRVEGVYGYTF.

This clonotype was observed many times. The chain has TRBV24-1 and TRBJ1-5; 7 nucleotides line up with TRBD1. This CDR3 region has 13 residues. J gave up 7 bases and V 4 bases, and 3 bases lay outside the gene matches. Germline values: CDR1 KGHDR, CDR2 SFDVKD. CDR3 nucleotide sequence: TGTGCCACCAGTGAGACAGGGCGCCAGCCCCAGCATTTT. This encodes CATSETGRQPQHF.

The chain is built from TRBV25-1 and TRBJ2-2, with 7 bases matching TRBD2. CDR3 length equals 18 residues. After removal of 1 base from V and 7 bases from J, the junction contained 15 bases not matched to a gene. In germline, CDR1 is MGHDK, CDR2 SYGVNS. CDR3 sequence reads: CASSEFGTGGSRGGELFF. In DNA, the CDR3 is TGTGCCAGCAGTGAATTCGGCACAGGCGGGAGCCGTGGCGGGGAGCTGTTTTTT. Full variable domain (outside the CDR3, taken from reference TRBV25-1 and TRBJ2-2): EADIYQTPRYLVIGTGKKITLECSQTMGHDKMYWYQQDPGMELHLIHYSYGVNSTEKGDLSSESTVSRIRTEHFPLTLESARPSHTSQYLCASSEFGTGGSRGGELFFGEGSRLTVL.

In this sample, this clonotype turned up many times. The genes are TRBV28 and TRBJ2-2; maybe TRBD1 (6 bases). The CDR3 contains 15 residues. Germline V lookup: CDR1 MDHEN, CDR2 SYDVKM. V gave up 5 bases and J gave up 1 base, with 11 bases separating them. The CDR3 nucleotides read TGTGCCAGCAGTCCGACAGGTCGGAACACCGGGGAGCTGTTTTTT. Protein product: CASSPTGRNTGELFF.

In this sample, this clonotype turned up many times. CDR3 in DNA: TGTGCCAGCAGCTTACCCATGGAAAGGGACACCATATATTTT. As protein: CASSLPMERDTIYF. The chain is built from TRBV7-8 and TRBJ1-3; D is undetermined. CDR1 is SGHVS, CDR2 FQNEAQ, per germline. Trimming took off 2 bases at V and 8 bases at J, with 13 bases between the two ends. CDR3 size: 14 residues.

This clonotype was found many times. The genes are TRBV28 and TRBJ2-6; D remains ambiguous. The CDR3 contains 13 residues. Germline V CDR1 and CDR2: MDHEN, SYDVKM. V was pared by 6 bases and J by 9 bases, with 12 bases between. CDR3 sequence reads: CASSVDPHNVLTF. CDR3 DNA sequence: TGTGCCAGCAGCGTCGACCCCCACAACGTCCTGACTTTC.

There are many counts of this clonotype. The chain has TRBV15 and TRBJ2-5; the D gene is possibly TRBD1 (6 bases). Germline assignment: CDR1 LNHNV and CDR2 YYDKDF (reference sequence). The CDR3 loop spans 13 amino acids. Trimming stripped 8 bases from V and 6 bases from J, with 16 bases between. The CDR3 DNA follows: TGTGCCACCGCACCCAACAGGGACAAGACCCAGTACTTC. Protein: CATAPNRDKTQYF.

The chain is built from TRBV28 and TRBJ2-7; 7 bases are shared with TRBD1. V lost 3 bases and J lost 5; bases outside the gene matches: 13. This CDR3 has 16 amino acids. Germline assignment: CDR1 MDHEN and CDR2 SYDVKM. This CDR3 is CASSFSGVKGADEQYF. The CDR3 DNA reads TGTGCCAGCAGTTTTTCCGGGGTCAAGGGGGCGGACGAGCAGTACTTC.